This TCR beta chain was recovered during a study of cytomegalovirus exposure and HLA in healthy donors (TCRdb year 2017). With respect to the entire study: An earlier analysis of about 530 of the donors reported approximately 280 Gb of sequence data and 95 million to 130 million unique TCR beta sequences obtained from 180 million or so T cells. The study aimed to test whether cataloging public T cell receptors could reveal signatures of past pathogen exposure. The genetic ancestry cluster associated with self-reported Caucasian donors included roughly 84% of the roughly 400 genotyped donors. HLA typing covered class I and class II loci at four-digit resolution. Rather than using new phenotypic data, the later analysis identified candidate immune exposures from TCR beta sequences and from how often those sequences occurred across donors. Approximately 300 gigabases of sequencing data and 70 million to 95 million unique TCR sequences made up an early release that covered 640 HLA-typed donors. Genome-wide SNP genotypes for about three fifths of the 666 donors were used in a later genetic analysis, which treated that subset as a discovery cohort. An earlier analysis of 587 of the donors used high-throughput TCR beta sequencing to judge whether each TCR beta V gene segment behaved as functional or pseudogenic. The study profiled the T cell repertoires of hundreds of subjects by immunosequencing and related them to cytomegalovirus serostatus. Every repertoire in the discovery cohort had been generated on one and the same sequencing platform. The number of typed donors differed by locus: about 620-640 for A, B, C, DRB1 and DQB1; approximately 520 for DQA1; around 580 for DPA1; and roughly 490 for DPB1. Four to six DR-DQ haplotypes were handled as single units for association and clustering, since linkage in the cohort was strong. Among some 400 genotyped donors of the cohort, an average of about 240,000 unique TCR beta nucleotide sequences was sequenced per donor, of which 15% to 20% were non-productive. Donor age, sex, ethnicity and CMV serostatus were compiled together with the repertoire data. To predict cytomegalovirus infection status, the study brought together high-throughput TCR immunosequencing, statistical association of individual TCRs with disease status, and machine learning. Besides the first cohort of approximately 710 subjects, a separate validation cohort made up of over a hundred different subjects was used. A later analysis re-analyzed previously published TCR beta repertoires from about 600 donors and added high-resolution HLA genotyping to study TCR occurrence patterns. Paper-wide results and their limitations: The classifier was reported to diagnose cytomegalovirus status with high specificity and sensitivity in both the original and validation cohorts. An association between a missense DCLRE1C variant and V-gene and J-gene trimming of TCR beta chains was found in a later genetic analysis and replicated in an independent cohort. The earlier analysis of some 540 of the donors excluded seventeen rarely observed V segments, including chromosome 9 orphons, because counts were too low. Correlated functional status among segregating V segments might be attributable to linkage disequilibrium, but an unknown experimental factor could not be ruled out. Some IMGT-functional V segments, including TRBV6-2 and TRBV6-3, could not be distinguished by the 87-base-pair reads and were therefore excluded. A total of fewer than 200 TCR beta chains were listed by the study as associated with cytomegalovirus. Across donors, most TCR sequences were observed very rarely, whereas some public TCRs were present in many individuals. Assigning TCR associations to individual alleles was difficult when HLA alleles, especially DR and DQ, strongly co-occurred. A few of the identified cytomegalovirus-associated TCR beta chains were confirmed in vitro to be specific for cytomegalovirus antigens. In a later analysis, HLA-associated TCR beta chains were found to be more clonally expanded and to have lower generation probabilities than equally common non-associated chains. Broadly in line with IMGT annotations, most TCR beta V segments showed up in productive rearrangements about 87% or about 30% of the time in an earlier analysis of a few hundred of the donors. A later analysis reported that several top co-occurrence clusters appeared linked to parvovirus B19, influenza, CMV and Epstein-Barr virus. Sequencing depth was assumed to be roughly uniform across donors in the presence/absence analyses, though that assumption may not hold. In a later analysis, around 17,000 TCR beta sequences were associated with specific HLA alleles at a false discovery rate of 0.05. In a later analysis, most CMV-associated TCR beta chains were found to appear HLA-restricted, with HLA associations seemingly driven largely by CMV exposure. Because HLA typing was missing for some donors at each locus, association tests included only the typed subset. According to a later genetic analysis, donors in an Asian-associated ancestry cluster had fewer N-insertions in productive TCRs than the roughly 700-donor mean. In a later analysis, TCR association rates were found to vary across HLA loci, with the most associated TCRs seen for DRB1 alleles and the fewest for HLA-C alleles. Only TCR beta chains were sequenced in this cohort, and the absence of alpha or paired-chain data limited detectable features. A further reported finding was that TCR beta sequences accurately predicted the HLA-A and HLA-B alleles for most subjects in the first cohort. A cluster of highly shared sequence variants was judged likely to represent a technical artifact of the sequencing pipeline. According to the authors, the approach could potentially be generalized to other disease states and immunological phenotypes. The only immune exposure information available for the cohort was CMV serostatus.

Libraries were built with the immunoSEQ multiplex PCR assay. The multiplex PCR relied on a mix of 60 forward primers for TCR Vbeta segments and 13 reverse primers for TCR Jbeta segments. Amplification of the CDR3 region of rearranged TCR beta genes was performed with a multiplex PCR assay on genomic DNA. Amplified TCR beta libraries were sequenced as 87-base-pair reads on the Illumina HiSeq System. Per the original workflow: In a later analysis, roughly 80 million unique TCR beta chains were counted across the approximately 640 repertoires, and roughly 11 million of these chains were shared by at least two donors. Raw reads were error-corrected and collapsed into unique sequences with a nearest-neighbor algorithm that merged closely related sequences to remove PCR and sequencing errors. Alignment of CDR3 sequences to IMGT reference sequences was used to assign V, D and J gene segments. For a sequence to be retained, a match of at least six nucleotides was required to both a V gene segment and a J gene segment. A rearrangement counted as productive if the CDR3 had no stop codons and remained in frame with V and J, and every other rearrangement counted as non-productive. Following IMGT convention, CDR3 was defined as the stretch from the second conserved V-encoded cysteine up to the conserved J-encoded phenylalanine. The earlier analysis of fewer than 700 of the donors excluded sequences that lacked an unambiguous match to a single V gene segment. An earlier analysis of under 750 of the donors called V segments functional above 56.7% productive rearrangements and segregating when the between-donor standard deviation exceeded 5%. A statistical classification framework was built for diagnosing cytomegalovirus status from the catalog of TCR beta chain sequences. In a later analysis, V and J genes were assigned by comparing TCR nucleotide sequences against IMGT/GENE-DB human TR gene sequences. Using the TCRdist pipeline, a later analysis assigned CDR3 sequences along with most-parsimonious VDJ recombination scenarios. A later analysis defined each TCR beta chain by its CDR3 amino acid sequence plus V-gene family, and excluded reads lacking a unique V-gene family. In a later analysis, a few hundred highly shared, low-generation-probability nucleotide sequences were removed to address suspected cross-contamination and a sequencing artifact. A later analysis calculated a clonal expansion index for each public chain from normalized within-repertoire ranks of inferred template counts. In a later analysis, generation probabilities were computed using a VDJ recombination model fitted to out-of-frame rearrangements, and the results were checked against IGoR. Hypergeometric tests were used in a later analysis to score TCR-TCR, TCR-HLA and TCR-CMV co-occurrence, with a repertoire-size bias correction applied to the TCR pairs. A later analysis estimated false discovery rates by permuting HLA or CMV assignments 20 times. In a later analysis, co-occurring TCRs were grouped with DBSCAN, and TCRdist sequence similarity was added when clustering was performed within HLA-allele-positive subsets. Repertoires with fewer than 30,000 or more than 120,000 public chains, plus five repertoires with anomalous nucleotide sharing, were excluded from co-occurrence clustering. As stored in TCRdb, this immuneACCESS dataset retains in-frame rearrangements with V and J assigned. A fraction of the clones does not appear; measured against another copy, unresolved V genes explain less than half of the discrepancy, and the remainder lacks a known reason. The V and J calls and clone size are taken from that table; D and trimming were inferred from the DNA. The sample table lists about 140,000 clones, around 80% of them with a count of one. 0.95% to 1.5% of the sample lies in the top ten.

A remark on this clone: Its antigen has not been determined. Base qualities are not recorded, but no much larger clone differs from it by a single base.

Trimming costs V 5 bases and J 2 bases, and their ends lie 16 bases apart. Inclusive of the bounding cysteine and phenylalanine, the CDR3 is 16 residues long. The kept DNA is CDR3 alone, 48 bases in frame from the first base. In the germline V gene, CDR1 corresponds to SNHLY and CDR2 to FYNNEI. In total, fewer than 750 healthy bone marrow donors made up the cohort. At the time of sampling, every cohort member was nominally healthy, though immune exposures that went unrecorded were likely present. The donor tested CMV seronegative and was one of the 352 seronegative cohort members. Each donor provided a peripheral blood sample, and peripheral blood mononuclear cells were used for TCR beta sequencing. The Qiagen DNeasy Blood Extraction Kit was used to extract genomic DNA from the blood cell samples.

The sequenced material came from PBMCs. The chain uses TRBV2 and TRBJ2-1; TRBD2 is a weak D gene call, 5 bases matching. The TCR was taken from a female donor in good health and CMV-seronegative. The CDR3 here reads CASSRRTLTTYNEQFF. The bases are TGTGCCAGCAGTCGCAGGACTCTCACTACCTACAATGAGCAGTTCTTC.